A single sample is the source of the 5 T cell receptor beta chains below, sequenced in a study of early T cells in non-severe SARS-CoV-2 infection. TCRdb processed the 5' RACE reads anew with MiXCR; each CDR3 protein has one entry. This table holds roughly 53,000 distinct CDR3 sequences, under 11% found once. Sequenced: whole blood. Receptors were obtained from an adult who was a healthcare worker with PCR-confirmed SARS-CoV-2 infection or an uninfected control (not recorded which).

This clonotype was detected many times. The rearrangement uses TRBV15 and TRBJ2-1; D gene uncertain. The V gene lost 3 bases and the J gene lost 0 bases, with 9 bases spanning the gap. The CDR3 runs 15 residues. Germline CDR1 reads LNHNV; CDR2 reads YYDKDF (reference sequence). Here the CDR3 reads CATSSMSGSYNEQFF. The CDR3 DNA reads as TGTGCCACCAGCAGTATGTCGGGCTCCTACAATGAGCAGTTCTTC.

In this sample, this clonotype turned up many times. The chain uses TRBV7-2 and TRBJ1-4; D not resolved. Germline V gives CDR1 SGHTA, CDR2 FQGNSA. CDR3 length: 14 amino acids. V lost 5 bases and J lost 7, with 14 bases in between. In DNA, the CDR3 is TGTGCCAGCAGCCCAGGTCGGGGTGGTGAAAAACTGTTTTTT. This sequence encodes CASSPGRGGEKLFF.

This clonotype was recorded many times. The V and J genes are TRBV10-3 and TRBJ2-7; 9 nucleotides match TRBD1. V lost 4 bases, J lost 5 bases, and 6 bases stayed unmatched. The CDR3 is 14 residues long. CDR1 ENHRY and CDR2 SYGVKD come from the germline V gene. CDR3 bases: TGTGCCATCAGTGGCAGGGACAGGGAAAACGAGCAGTACTTC. Its protein is CAISGRDRENEQYF.

The chain carries TRBV10-3 and TRBJ2-5; D unclear. The germline V and J ends were trimmed by 2 bases and 3 bases, with 4 bases remaining between them. The CDR3 sequence is 12 residues long. The germline V gene encodes CDR1 ENHRY and CDR2 SYGVKD. The CDR3 is CAISEREETQYF. In nucleotides, the CDR3 is TGTGCCATCAGTGAGCGCGAAGAGACCCAGTACTTC.

This clonotype was observed a handful of times. The gene calls are TRBV7-9 and TRBJ2-1, with unresolved D. This CDR3 has 11 amino acids. V was clipped by 5 bases and J by 10 bases, with 9 bases between them. Germline lookup yields CDR1 SEHNR and CDR2 FQNEAQ (reference sequence). CDR3 loop: CASSATIEQFF. CDR3 sequence (DNA): TGTGCCAGCAGCGCAACAATCGAGCAGTTCTTC.